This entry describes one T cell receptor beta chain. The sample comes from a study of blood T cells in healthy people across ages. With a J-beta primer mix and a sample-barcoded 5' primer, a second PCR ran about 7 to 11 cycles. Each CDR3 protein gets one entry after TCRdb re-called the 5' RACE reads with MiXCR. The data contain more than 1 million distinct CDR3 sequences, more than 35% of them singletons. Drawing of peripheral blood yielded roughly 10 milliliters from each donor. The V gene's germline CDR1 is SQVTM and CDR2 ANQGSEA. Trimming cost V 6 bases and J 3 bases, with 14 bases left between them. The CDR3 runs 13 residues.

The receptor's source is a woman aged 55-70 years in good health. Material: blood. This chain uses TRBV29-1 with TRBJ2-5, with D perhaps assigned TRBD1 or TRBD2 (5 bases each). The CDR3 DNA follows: TGCAGCGTGGAGGAAGGGGTAGAAGAGACCCAGTACTTC. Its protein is CSVEEGVEETQYF.